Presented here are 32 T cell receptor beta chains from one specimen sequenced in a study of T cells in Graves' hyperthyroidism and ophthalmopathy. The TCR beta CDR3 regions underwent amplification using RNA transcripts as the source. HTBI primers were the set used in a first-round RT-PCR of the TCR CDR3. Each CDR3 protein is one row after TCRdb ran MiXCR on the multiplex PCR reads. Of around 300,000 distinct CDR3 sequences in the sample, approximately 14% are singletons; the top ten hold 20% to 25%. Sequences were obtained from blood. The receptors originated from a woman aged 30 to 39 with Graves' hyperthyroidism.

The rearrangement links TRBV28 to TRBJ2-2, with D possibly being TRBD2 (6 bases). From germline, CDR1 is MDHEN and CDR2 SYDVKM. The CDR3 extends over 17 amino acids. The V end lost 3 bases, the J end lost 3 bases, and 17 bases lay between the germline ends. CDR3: CASSLLVLRDDTGELFF. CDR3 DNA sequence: TGTGCCAGCAGTTTGTTAGTATTGCGGGACGACACCGGGGAGCTGTTTTTT.

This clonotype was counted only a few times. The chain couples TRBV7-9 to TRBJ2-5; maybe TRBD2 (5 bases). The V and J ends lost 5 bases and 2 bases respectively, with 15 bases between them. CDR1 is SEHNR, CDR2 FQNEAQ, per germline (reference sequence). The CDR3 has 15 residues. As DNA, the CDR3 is TGTGCCAGCAGCGGGAACTTAGACTATCAAGAGACCCAGTACTTC. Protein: CASSGNLDYQETQYF.

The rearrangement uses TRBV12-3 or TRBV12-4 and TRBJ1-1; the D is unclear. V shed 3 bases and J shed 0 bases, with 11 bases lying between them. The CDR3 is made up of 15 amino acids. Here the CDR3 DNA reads TGTGCCAGCAGTTTCGATGGGTTTCTGAACACTGAAGCTTTCTTT. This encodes CASSFDGFLNTEAFF.

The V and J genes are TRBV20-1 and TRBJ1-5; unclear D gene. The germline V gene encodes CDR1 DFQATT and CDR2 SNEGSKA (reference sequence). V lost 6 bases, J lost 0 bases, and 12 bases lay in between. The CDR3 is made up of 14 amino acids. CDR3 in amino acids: CSAPGGYSNQPQHF. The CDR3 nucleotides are TGCAGTGCCCCCGGAGGTTATAGCAATCAGCCCCAGCATTTT.

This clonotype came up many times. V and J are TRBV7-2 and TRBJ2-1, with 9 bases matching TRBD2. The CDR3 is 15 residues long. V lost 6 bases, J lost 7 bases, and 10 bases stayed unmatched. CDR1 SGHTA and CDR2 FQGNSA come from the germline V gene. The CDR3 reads CASRQLAGYLNEQFF. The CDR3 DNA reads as TGTGCCAGCAGGCAACTAGCGGGTTATTTGAATGAGCAGTTCTTC.

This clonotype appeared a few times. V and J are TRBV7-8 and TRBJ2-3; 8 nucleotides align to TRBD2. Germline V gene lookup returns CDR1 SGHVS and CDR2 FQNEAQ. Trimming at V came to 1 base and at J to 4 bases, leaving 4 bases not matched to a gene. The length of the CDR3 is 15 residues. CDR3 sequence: CASSLVTGGADTQYF. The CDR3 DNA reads TGTGCCAGCAGCTTAGTCACGGGAGGGGCAGATACGCAGTATTTT.

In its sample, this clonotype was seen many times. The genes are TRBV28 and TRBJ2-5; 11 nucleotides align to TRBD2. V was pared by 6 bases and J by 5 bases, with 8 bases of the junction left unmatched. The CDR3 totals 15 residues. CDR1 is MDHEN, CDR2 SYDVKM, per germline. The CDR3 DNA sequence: TGTGCCAGCAGGACTAGCGGGATCCTCTTTGAGACCCAGTACTTC. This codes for CASRTSGILFETQYF.

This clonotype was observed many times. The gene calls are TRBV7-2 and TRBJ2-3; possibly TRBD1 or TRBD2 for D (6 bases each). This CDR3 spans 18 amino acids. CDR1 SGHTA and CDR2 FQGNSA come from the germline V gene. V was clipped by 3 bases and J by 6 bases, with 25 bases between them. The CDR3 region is CASSLGARTIWGRDTQYF. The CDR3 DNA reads TGTGCCAGCAGCTTGGGGGCGAGGACTATTTGGGGTAGGGATACGCAGTATTTT.

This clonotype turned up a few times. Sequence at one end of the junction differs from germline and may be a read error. In nucleotides, the CDR3 is TGCAGTGCTAGGGCCCATGAGGGCCCTTGGGTCTTC. Amino acids: CSARAHEGPWVF. The genes are TRBV20-1 and TRBJ2-1; D may be TRBD2 (5 bases). This CDR3 is 12 amino acids long. The germline V gene encodes CDR1 DFQATT and CDR2 SNEGSKA (reference sequence).

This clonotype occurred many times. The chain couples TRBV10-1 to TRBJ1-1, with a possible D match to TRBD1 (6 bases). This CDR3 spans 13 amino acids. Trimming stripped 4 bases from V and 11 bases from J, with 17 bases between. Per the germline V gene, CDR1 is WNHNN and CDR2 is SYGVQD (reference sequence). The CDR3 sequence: CASSGGDQGLAFF. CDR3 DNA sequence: TGCGCCAGCAGTGGGGGAGACCAGGGGTTGGCTTTCTTT.

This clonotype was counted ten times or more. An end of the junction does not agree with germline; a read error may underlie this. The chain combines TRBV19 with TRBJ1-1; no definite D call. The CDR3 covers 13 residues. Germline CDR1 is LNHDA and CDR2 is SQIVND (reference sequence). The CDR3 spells CASSTTANTEAFF. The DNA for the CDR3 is TGTGCCAGCAGTACAACAGCCAACACTGAAGCTTTCTTT.

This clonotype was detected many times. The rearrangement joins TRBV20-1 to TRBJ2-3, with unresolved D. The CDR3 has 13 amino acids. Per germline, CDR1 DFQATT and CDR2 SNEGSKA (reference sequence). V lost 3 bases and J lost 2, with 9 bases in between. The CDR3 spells CSARVLNTDTQYF. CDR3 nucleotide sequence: TGCAGTGCTAGGGTTCTAAACACAGATACGCAGTATTTT.

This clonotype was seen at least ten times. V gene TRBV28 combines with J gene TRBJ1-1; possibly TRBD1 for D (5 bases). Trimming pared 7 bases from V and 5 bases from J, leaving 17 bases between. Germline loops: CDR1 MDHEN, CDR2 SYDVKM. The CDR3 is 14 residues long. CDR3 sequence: CASMVGRWGTEAFF. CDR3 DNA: TGTGCCAGCATGGTGGGCCGGTGGGGGACTGAAGCTTTCTTT.

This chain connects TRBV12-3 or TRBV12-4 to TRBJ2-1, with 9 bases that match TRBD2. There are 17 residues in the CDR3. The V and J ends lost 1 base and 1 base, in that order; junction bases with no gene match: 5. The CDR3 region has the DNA TGTGCCAGCAGTTTAGGCGGGGGGGCGGTTTCCTACAATGAGCAGTTCTTC. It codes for CASSLGGGAVSYNEQFF.

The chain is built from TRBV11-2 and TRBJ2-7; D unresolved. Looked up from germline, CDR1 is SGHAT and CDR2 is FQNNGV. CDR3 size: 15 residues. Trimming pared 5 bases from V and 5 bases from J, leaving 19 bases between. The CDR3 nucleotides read TGTGCCAGCAGCCAAGATGGCGAACCTCACAACGAGCAGTACTTC. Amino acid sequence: CASSQDGEPHNEQYF. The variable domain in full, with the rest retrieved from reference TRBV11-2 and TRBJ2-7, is EAGVAQSPRYKIIEKRQSVAFWCNPISGHATLYWYQQILGQGPKLLIQFQNNGVVDDSQLPKDRFSAERLKGVDSTLKIQPAKLEDSAVYLCASSQDGEPHNEQYFGPGTRLTVT.

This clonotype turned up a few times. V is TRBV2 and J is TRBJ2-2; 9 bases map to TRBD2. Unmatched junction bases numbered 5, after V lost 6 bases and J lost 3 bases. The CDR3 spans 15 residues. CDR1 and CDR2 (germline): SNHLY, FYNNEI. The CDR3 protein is CASRGAGGDTGELFF. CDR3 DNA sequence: TGTGCCAGCAGAGGGGCGGGAGGGGACACCGGGGAGCTGTTTTTT.

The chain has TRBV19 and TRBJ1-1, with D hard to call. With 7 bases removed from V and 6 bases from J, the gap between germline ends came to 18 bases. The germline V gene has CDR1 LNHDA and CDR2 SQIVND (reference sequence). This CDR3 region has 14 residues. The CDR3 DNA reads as TGTGCCAGTACCGAAAATCAGATCCGAGCTGAAGCTTTCTTT. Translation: CASTENQIRAEAFF.

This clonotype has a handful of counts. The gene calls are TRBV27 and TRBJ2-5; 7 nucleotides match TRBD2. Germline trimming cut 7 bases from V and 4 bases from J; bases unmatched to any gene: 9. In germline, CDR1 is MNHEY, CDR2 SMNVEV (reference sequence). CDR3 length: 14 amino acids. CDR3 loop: CASKIAGGGETQYF. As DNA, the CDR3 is TGTGCCAGCAAGATAGCGGGTGGGGGAGAGACCCAGTACTTC.

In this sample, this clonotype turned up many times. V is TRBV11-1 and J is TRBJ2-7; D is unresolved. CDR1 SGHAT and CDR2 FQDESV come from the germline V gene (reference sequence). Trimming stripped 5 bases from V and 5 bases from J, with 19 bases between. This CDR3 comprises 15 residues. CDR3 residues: CASSVRRRPTDEQYF. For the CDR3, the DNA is TGTGCCAGCAGCGTGAGACGGCGACCTACGGACGAGCAGTACTTC.

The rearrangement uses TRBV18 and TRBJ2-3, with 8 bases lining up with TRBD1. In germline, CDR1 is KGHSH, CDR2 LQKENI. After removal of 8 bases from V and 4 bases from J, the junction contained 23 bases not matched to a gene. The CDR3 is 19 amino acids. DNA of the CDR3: TGTGCCAGCCCCCCATGGACAGGGATGATTTGTCGGTACGCAGATACGCAGTATTTT. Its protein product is CASPPWTGMICRYADTQYF.

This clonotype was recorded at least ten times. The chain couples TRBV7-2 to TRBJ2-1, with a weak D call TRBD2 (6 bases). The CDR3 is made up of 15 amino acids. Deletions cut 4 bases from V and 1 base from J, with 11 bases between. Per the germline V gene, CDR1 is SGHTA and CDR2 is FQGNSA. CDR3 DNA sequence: TGTGCCAGCAGCTCGGGTAGCGGATCCTACAATGAGCAGTTCTTC. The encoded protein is CASSSGSGSYNEQFF.

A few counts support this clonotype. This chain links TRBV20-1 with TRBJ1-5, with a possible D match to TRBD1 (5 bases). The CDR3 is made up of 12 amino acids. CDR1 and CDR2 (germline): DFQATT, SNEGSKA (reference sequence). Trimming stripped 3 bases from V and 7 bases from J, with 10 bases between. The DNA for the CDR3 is TGCAGTGCTAGGGCAGGGTTGCAGCCCCAGCATTTT. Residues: CSARAGLQPQHF.

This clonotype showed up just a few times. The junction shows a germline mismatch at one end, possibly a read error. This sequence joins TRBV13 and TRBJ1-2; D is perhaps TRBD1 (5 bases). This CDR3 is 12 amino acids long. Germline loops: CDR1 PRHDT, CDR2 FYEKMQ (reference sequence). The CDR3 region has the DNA TGCGCCAGCAGCTTAGGCCGGGGGAACTACACCTTC. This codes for CASSLGRGNYTF.

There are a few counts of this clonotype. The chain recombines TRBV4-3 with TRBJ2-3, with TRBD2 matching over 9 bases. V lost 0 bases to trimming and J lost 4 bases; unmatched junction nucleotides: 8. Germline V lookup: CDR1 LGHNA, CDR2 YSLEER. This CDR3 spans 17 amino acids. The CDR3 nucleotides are TGCGCCAGCAGCCAAGATTTCCCTAGCGGGACGTCAGATACGCAGTATTTT. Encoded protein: CASSQDFPSGTSDTQYF.

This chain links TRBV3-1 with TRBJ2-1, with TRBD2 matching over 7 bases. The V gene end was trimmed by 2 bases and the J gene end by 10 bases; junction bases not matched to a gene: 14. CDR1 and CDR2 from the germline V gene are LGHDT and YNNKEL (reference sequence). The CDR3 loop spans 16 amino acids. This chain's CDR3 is CASSQRSGGLGSEQFF. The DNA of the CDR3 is TGTGCCAGCAGCCAAAGATCGGGGGGTCTCGGTAGCGAGCAGTTCTTC.

CDR3 region: CSGTTTENYEQYF. The DNA of the CDR3 is TGCAGCGGAACCACGACAGAGAACTACGAGCAGTACTTC. The rearrangement joins TRBV29-1 to TRBJ2-7; the D gene is possibly TRBD1 (5 bases). The V gene lost 7 bases and the J gene lost 3 bases, with 16 bases spanning the gap. CDR1 SQVTM and CDR2 ANQGSEA come from the germline V gene. This CDR3 comprises 13 residues.

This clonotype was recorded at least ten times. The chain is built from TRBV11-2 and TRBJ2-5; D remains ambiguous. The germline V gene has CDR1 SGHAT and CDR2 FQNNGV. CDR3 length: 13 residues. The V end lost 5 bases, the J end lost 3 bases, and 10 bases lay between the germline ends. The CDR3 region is CASSRTVEETQYF. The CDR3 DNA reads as TGTGCCAGCAGCCGAACAGTGGAAGAGACCCAGTACTTC.

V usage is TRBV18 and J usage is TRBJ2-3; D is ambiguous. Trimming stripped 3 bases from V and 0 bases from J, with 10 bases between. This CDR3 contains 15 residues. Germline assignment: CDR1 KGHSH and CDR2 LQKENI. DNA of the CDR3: TGTGCCAGCTCACCCCCGGTACGAAGCACAGATACGCAGTATTTT. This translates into CASSPPVRSTDTQYF.

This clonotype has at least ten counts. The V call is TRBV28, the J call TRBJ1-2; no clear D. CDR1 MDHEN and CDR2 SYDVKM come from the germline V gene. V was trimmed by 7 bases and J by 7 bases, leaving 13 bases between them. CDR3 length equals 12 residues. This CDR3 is CASTSQAFGYTF. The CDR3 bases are TGTGCCAGCACCTCTCAGGCATTTGGCTACACCTTC.

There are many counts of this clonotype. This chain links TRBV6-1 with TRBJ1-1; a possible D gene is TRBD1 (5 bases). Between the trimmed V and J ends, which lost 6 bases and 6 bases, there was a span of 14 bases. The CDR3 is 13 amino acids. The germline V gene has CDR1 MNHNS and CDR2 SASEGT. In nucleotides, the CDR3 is TGTGCCAGCAGCCAGGGTCATTCCCCTGAAGCTTTCTTT. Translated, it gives CASSQGHSPEAFF.

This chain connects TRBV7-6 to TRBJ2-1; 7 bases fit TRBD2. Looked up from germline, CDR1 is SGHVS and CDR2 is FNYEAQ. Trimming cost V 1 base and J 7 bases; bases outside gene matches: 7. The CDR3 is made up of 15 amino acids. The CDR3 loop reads CASSLVGGSMNEQFF. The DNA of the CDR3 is TGTGCCAGCAGCTTAGTTGGCGGGAGCATGAATGAGCAGTTCTTC.

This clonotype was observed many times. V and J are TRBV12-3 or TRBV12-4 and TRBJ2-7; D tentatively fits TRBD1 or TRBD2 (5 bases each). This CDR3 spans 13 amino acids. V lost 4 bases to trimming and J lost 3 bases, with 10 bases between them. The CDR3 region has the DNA TGTGCCAGCAGTTGGGGACGCAACTACGAGCAGTACTTC. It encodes CASSWGRNYEQYF.